This record looks at one TCR beta chain sequence and its context. Its antigen is currently unknown. This sample was included in a study of cytomegalovirus exposure and HLA in healthy donors. PCR employed 60 Vbeta and 13 Jbeta primers. The assay was immunoSEQ multiplex PCR, and TCRdb's table has in-frame clones only and misses some. The table has some 140,000 clones, roughly three quarters seen once. General observations from the study: Diagnosis of cytomegalovirus status made by the classifier reportedly showed high specificity and sensitivity.

Trimming cost V 1 base and J 3 bases; bases outside gene matches: 2. CDR3 length: 16 residues. Germline CDR1 SGDLS, CDR2 YYNGEE. This TCR was sampled from a woman aged 55-69 years in good health and CMV-seronegative. This chain links TRBV9 with TRBJ1-4; TRBD1 agrees at 11 bases. Sequencing input: PBMCs. The CDR3 DNA reads TGTGCCAGCAGCGTACGGGGACAGGGGGCTAATGAAAAACTGTTTTTT. Amino acids: CASSVRGQGANEKLFF.